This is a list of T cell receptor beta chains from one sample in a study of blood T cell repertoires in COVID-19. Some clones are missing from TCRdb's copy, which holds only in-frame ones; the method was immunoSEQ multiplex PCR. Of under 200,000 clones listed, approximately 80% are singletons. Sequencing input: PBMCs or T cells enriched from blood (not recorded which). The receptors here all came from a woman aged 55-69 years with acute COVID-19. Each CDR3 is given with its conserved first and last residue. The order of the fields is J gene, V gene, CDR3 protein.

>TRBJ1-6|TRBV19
CASSIGGRVNSPLHF
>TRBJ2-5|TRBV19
CASSNPFGGGGQETQYF
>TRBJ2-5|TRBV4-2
CASSPEGLAGGYQETQYF
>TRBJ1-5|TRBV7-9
CASSHNKGNQPQHF
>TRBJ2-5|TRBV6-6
CASSYPAERTSRTQYF
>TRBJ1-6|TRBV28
CASSLNPLLGFGPTSSYNSPLHF
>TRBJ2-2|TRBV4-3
CASSQLGGVSTGELFF
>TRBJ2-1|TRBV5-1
CASSPSGPSYNEQFF
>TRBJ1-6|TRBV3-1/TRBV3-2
CASISHSRDSPPHF
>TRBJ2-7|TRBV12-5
CASGLSSQGSLYEQYF
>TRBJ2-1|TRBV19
CASSTRLAGSYNEQFF
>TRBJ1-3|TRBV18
CASSPRLDREGGNTIYF
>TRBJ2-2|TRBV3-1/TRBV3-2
CASSYRDRGHRLMNTGELFF
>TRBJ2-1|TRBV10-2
CASGRTSGGGGEQFF
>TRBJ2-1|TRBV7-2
CASSSSGGAYNEQFF
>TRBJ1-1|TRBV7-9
CASSLGRHSNTEAFF
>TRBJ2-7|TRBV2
CASSNRPYEQYF
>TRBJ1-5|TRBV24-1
CATSDSSGGALSKPQHF
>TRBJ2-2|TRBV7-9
CASSWGQPTGELFF
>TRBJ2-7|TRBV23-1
CASSHLGFSDEQYF
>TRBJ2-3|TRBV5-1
CASNSSPRLFSTDTQYF
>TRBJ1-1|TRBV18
CASSPPNGGEGTEAFF
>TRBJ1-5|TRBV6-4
CASSKQPFQPQHF
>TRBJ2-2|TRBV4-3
CASSQSPGTSGGELFF
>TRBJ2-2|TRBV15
CATSRDGFFGTVNTGELFF
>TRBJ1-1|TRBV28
CASSFAGNTEAFF
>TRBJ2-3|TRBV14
CASSHGGARSTDTQYF
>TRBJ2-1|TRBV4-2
CASSQIDTSYNEQFF
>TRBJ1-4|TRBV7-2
CASSLGLSEREKLFF
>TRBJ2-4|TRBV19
CASSPAGFPKNIQYF
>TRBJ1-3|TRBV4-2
CASSPQERGGNTIYF
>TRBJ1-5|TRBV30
CAWSEGTGYSNQPQHF
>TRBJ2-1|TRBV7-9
CASGRSGGSNEQFF
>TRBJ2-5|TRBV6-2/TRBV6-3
CASSYFRTSQETQYF
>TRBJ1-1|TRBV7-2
CASSLGFGGTTEAFF
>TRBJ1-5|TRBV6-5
CASSYSKQVWQPQHF
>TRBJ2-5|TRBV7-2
CASSHSGGYQETQYF
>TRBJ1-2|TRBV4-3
CASSQGWSDGGKDGYTF
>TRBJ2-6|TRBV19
CASDGSGANVLTF
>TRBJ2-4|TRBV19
CASSLTASPGPKNIQYF
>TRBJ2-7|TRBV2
CASSEWGGIPSYEQYF
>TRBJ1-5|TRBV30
CAWSALDSGNQPQHF
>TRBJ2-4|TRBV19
CASSPSGRALYIQYF
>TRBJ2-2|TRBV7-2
CASSSWITSDSAGELFF
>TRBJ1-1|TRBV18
CASSRPGGAGTEAFF
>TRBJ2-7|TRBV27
CASSFGGSSYEQYF
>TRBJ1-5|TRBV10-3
CAISESRQGGISNQPQHF
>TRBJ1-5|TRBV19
CASSANRDRGSRQPQHF
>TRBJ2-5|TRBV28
CATLLAGKETQYF
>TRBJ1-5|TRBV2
CASSFGTGDNQPQHF
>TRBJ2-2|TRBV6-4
CATRPGQGTGELFF
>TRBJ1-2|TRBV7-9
CASSLGRGFSYTF
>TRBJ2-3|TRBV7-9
CASSYSGPRTDTQYF
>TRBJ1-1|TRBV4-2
CASSQGNKNTEAFF